This TCR beta chain was retrieved from a study (dated by TCRdb to the mid-2010s). Turning to the overall study: The study tested whether tumor-infiltrating Tregs in breast cancer are recruited from blood Tregs or converted in situ from other CD4+ T cell subsets.

Remarks on this clonotype: Its antigen is unknown. Per-base qualities were not stored, and no clone one base away is much larger.

The CDR3 measures 15 amino acids from cysteine to phenylalanine. Only CDR3 DNA is held: 45 bases, read in frame from base 1. The germline V gene supplies CDR1 SGHRS and CDR2 YFSETQ. V drops 2 bases and J drops 4 bases, leaving 13 bases in between. Amplification of full-length TCR variable regions was done by 5' RACE PCR using constant-region reverse primers, and this step was followed by semi-nested PCR with Nested Universal Primer A. Using the ReliaPrep RNA Cell Miniprep System, total RNA was extracted, and the SMARTer RACE 5'/3' Kit was then used to reverse transcribe the RNA into 5'RACE-ready cDNA. An Illumina MiSeq was used to sequence the full-length TCR alpha and beta libraries, which had been barcoded with multiplex adaptors. As for how the authors treated the data: For each of nine subset-tissue groups, sequencing data from the five patients were combined, and the groups were compared by unsupervised clustering of TCR gene usage. The Morisita-Horn index, with shared sequences weighted by their contribution to each repertoire, was used to calculate repertoire similarity. The public reads were run again by TCRdb, first through fastp at Q25 and then through MiXCR, and only productive beta chains were kept. Every distinct CDR3 protein forms one entry, paired with its most common genes and DNA. TCRdb's processing, not the authors', yielded these V and J calls. For this sample there are about 57,000 distinct CDR3 sequences; 25% to 30% appear just once. The top ten clones comprise 3% to 4% of the sample.

The investigation overall reported the following: Validation in the larger cohort was restricted to a single TCR beta V-J rearrangement rather than whole repertoires. The TCR alpha and beta sequences of tumor-infiltrating Tregs showed the greatest overlap with tumor naive CD4+ T cells, followed by blood naive CD4+ T cells. Tumor memory CD4+ T cell TCR gene usage was found to cluster with blood and lymph node memory CD4+ cells and with lymph node naive CD4+ cells.

Memory CD4+ T cells were isolated as CD4+CD45RO+CD25- cells. Tregs, naive and memory CD4+ T cells from tumor, blood and ipsilateral draining lymph nodes of a handful of breast cancer patients underwent full-length TCR alpha and beta sequencing. Tumor tissue, along with lymph nodes from ipsilateral axillary dissection, was perfused with PBS, minced, and then digested using collagenase I and hyaluronidase. FACS confirmed that the sorted cell populations were more than 90% pure. The chain is encoded by TRBV5-1 joined to TRBJ2-1; the best D guess is TRBD1, with 6 bases matching. This sequence was found in a female donor with breast cancer. Specimen: tumor-infiltrating memory CD4+ T cells sorted from the breast tumor. This specimen's cell subset or site label, per the study, means: memory CD4+ T cells, CD4+CD45RO+CD25-. The DNA reads as follows: TGCGCCAGCAGCTTCCTCCCGGACAGTTACAATGAGCAGTTCTTC. This gives the protein CASSFLPDSYNEQFF.